The 8 T cell receptor beta chains reported below all come from one sample, sequenced in a study of human T cells and chemical hapten exposure. The time point is: patch test 2, 6 weeks after DPC sensitization. This sample's treatment: therapeutic diphenylcyclopropenone sensitization with weekly scalp DPC. In TCRdb, the RACE reads were re-called with MiXCR into one record per CDR3 protein. The sample shows 84,000 or so distinct CDR3 sequences, 9.5% to 13% of them seen only once. The sample consisted of whole blood, taken in connection with sensitization to the hapten diphenylcyclopropenone (DPC). Receptor source: a woman in her 30s with alopecia areata. Some clones in this sample may be carry-over from other donors' samples.

This clonotype was observed a handful of times. The J gene is TRBJ2-3, the V gene TRBV5-1; D is uncertain. This CDR3 is built from 12 residues. Germline V gene sequence: CDR1 SGHRS, CDR2 YFSETQ. Trimming cost V 1 base and J 5 bases, with 5 bases left between them. The CDR3 spells CASSLTRDTQYF. The CDR3 bases are TGCGCCAGCAGCTTGACGAGAGATACGCAGTATTTT.

This clonotype was counted a few times. The V call is TRBV3-1, the J call TRBJ1-5; no clear D gene. Germline assignment: CDR1 LGHDT and CDR2 YNNKEL (reference sequence). The length of the CDR3 is 12 residues. V shed 3 bases and J shed 7 bases, with 7 bases lying between them. CDR3 nucleotides: TGTGCCAGCAGCCACCCGGACCAGCCCCAGCATTTT. It encodes CASSHPDQPQHF.

In this sample, this clonotype turned up many times. The chain joins TRBV4-1 to TRBJ1-6; no firm D call. CDR3 size: 16 residues. Germline CDR1 and CDR2: MGHRA and YSYEKL. Trimming cost V 0 bases and J 7 bases, with 13 bases left between them. The CDR3 DNA reads TGCGCCAGCAGCCAAGAGGGTCTTATAAAAAATTCACCCCTCCACTTT. It is translated as CASSQEGLIKNSPLHF.

DNA of the CDR3: TGTGCCAGCAGTTTACAGCTACTTGGCTACACCTTC. Residues: CASSLQLLGYTF. This sequence joins TRBV28 and TRBJ1-2; D remains unclear. Germline V gene data show CDR1 as MDHEN and CDR2 as SYDVKM. The ends were cut back, 2 bases at V and 7 bases at J, with 8 bases in the middle. The CDR3 has 12 amino acids.

This clonotype was seen repeatedly, ten times or more. The chain links TRBV7-9 to TRBJ2-7, with D perhaps matching TRBD1 (6 bases). The CDR3 totals 13 residues. V lost 5 bases, J lost 3 bases, and 11 bases lay in between. CDR1 SEHNR and CDR2 FQNEAQ come from the germline V gene (reference sequence). CDR3 sequence: CASSPPDSYEQYF. The CDR3 DNA reads as TGTGCCAGCAGCCCCCCGGACAGCTACGAGCAGTACTTC.

This clonotype occurred many times. This chain joins TRBV7-8 and TRBJ1-5, with D tentatively TRBD1 (5 bases). Trimming removed 4 bases from V and 1 base from J, with 17 bases in between. The germline CDR1 and CDR2 sequences are SGHVS and FQNEAQ. CDR3 length equals 17 residues. CDR3 loop: CASSSARFRDSNQPQHF. CDR3 nucleotides: TGTGCCAGCAGCTCCGCACGTTTCCGGGACAGCAATCAGCCCCAGCATTTT.

DNA of the CDR3: TGCGCCAGCAGCCAAGAGCGATTTGCTACAGACTATGGCTACACCTTC. Its protein product is CASSQERFATDYGYTF. The chain joins TRBV4-1 to TRBJ1-2; D call uncertain. Germline V gene sequence: CDR1 MGHRA, CDR2 YSYEKL. The CDR3 has 16 amino acids. V was pared by 0 bases and J by 3 bases, with 14 bases between.

This rearrangement joins TRBV28 to TRBJ2-1; possible D gene TRBD2, 7 bases. The germline V gene has CDR1 MDHEN and CDR2 SYDVKM. The CDR3 runs 15 residues. Trimming cost V 6 bases and J 4 bases, with 16 bases left between them. The CDR3 DNA sequence: TGTGCCAGCAGCCCGGGGGCGGGAGCATACAATGAGCAGTTCTTC. This codes for CASSPGAGAYNEQFF.